Below, one T cell receptor beta chain is given with its context. The antigen is unknown. This CDR3 is 14 amino acids long. Germline V CDR1 and CDR2: SGHTA, FQGNSA. Trimming left V 5 bases short and J 0 bases short, with 10 bases between. All of the isolated RNA was reverse transcribed, so expressed TCRB transcripts were sequenced. TCRdb's copy holds only in-frame clones and misses some; the assay was immunoSEQ multiplex PCR. The table lists about 700,000 clones, roughly 13% of them singletons. By way of CD45RO/CCR7/CD25/CD127/CD95/CD27, the CD4+ regulatory, stem cell-like memory, central memory and naive cells were sorted. This entry belongs to a study of beta chain features in type 1 diabetes. In the study overall: There were 95 million to 110 million sorted cells examined across all samples. Study observations and caveats: Type 1 diabetes patients had moderately but significantly shorter TCRB CDR3s in all four CD4+ subsets.

This clonotype was sampled from a young man with type 1 diabetes. The genes are TRBV7-2 and TRBJ1-2, with D possibly matching TRBD1 (5 bases). Sequencing was carried out using naive CD4+ T cells from blood. The CDR3 is CASSRDSSNYGYTF. CDR3 DNA sequence: TGTGCCAGCAGCCGAGACAGTTCTAACTATGGCTACACCTTC.